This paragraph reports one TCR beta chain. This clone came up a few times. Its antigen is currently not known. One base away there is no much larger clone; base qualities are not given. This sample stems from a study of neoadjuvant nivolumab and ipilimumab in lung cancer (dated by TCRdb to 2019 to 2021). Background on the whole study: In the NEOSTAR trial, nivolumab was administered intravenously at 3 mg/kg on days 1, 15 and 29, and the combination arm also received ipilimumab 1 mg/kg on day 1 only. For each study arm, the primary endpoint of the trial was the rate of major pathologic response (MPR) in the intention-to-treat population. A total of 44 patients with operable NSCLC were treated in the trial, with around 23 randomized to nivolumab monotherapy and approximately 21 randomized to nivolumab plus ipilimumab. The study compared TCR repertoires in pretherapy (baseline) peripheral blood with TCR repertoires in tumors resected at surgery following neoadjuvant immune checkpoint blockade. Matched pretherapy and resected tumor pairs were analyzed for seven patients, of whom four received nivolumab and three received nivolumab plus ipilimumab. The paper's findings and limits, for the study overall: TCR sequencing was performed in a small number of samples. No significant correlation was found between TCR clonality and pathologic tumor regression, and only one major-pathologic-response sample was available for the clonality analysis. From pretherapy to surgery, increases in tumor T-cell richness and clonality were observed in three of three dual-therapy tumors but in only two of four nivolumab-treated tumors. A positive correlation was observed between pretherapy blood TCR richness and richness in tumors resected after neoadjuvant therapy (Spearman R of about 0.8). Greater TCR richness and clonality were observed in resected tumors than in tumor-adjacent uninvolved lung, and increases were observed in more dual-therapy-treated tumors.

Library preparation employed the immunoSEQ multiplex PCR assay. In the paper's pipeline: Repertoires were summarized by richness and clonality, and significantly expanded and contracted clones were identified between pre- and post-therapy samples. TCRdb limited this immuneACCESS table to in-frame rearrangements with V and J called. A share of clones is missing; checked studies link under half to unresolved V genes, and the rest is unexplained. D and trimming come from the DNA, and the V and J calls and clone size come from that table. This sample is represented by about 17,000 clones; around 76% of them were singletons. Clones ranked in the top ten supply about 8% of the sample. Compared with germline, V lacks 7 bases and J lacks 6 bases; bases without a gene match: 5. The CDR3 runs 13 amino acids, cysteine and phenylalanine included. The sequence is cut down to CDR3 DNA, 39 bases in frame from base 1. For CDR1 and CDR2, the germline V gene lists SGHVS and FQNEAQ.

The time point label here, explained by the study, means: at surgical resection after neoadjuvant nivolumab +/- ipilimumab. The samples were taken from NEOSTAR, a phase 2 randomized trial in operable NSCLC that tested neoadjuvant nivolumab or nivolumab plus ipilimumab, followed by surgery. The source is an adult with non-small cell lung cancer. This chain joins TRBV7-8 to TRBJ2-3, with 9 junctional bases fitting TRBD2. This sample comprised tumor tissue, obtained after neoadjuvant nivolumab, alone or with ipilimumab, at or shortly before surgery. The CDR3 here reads CASTGGGVDTQYF. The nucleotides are TGTGCCAGCACAGGCGGGGGGGTGGATACGCAGTATTTT.